This TCR beta chain was captured by sequencing in a study of CD8 T cells in Susac syndrome. The CDR3 length is 15 residues. Per germline, CDR1 SSHAT and CDR2 FNYEAQ (reference sequence). RNA totalling roughly 0.45 to 1 ug underwent reverse transcription with random hexamers. It was immunoSEQ multiplex PCR that amplified TCR beta CDR3 across 54 Vbeta and 13 Jbeta. TCRdb called the immunoSEQ multiplex PCR reads again in MiXCR, with one record for every CDR3 protein. Of 170,000 or so distinct CDR3 sequences in the sample, approximately 93% were seen once. Stable or active relapsing-remitting multiple sclerosis, untreated and meeting revised McDonald criteria, defined the controls. Of note for this clonotype: An end of the junction differs from the germline gene, which may be a read error.

The receptor comes from a human donor with multiple sclerosis. Input material: CD4+ T cells from PBMCs. The rearrangement joins TRBV7-7 to TRBJ2-5; 8 bases fit TRBD2. CDR3 region: CASSASGGLVGTQYF. CDR3 bases: TGTGCTAGCAGCGCGAGCGGGGGTTTAGTGGGGACCCAGTACTTC.